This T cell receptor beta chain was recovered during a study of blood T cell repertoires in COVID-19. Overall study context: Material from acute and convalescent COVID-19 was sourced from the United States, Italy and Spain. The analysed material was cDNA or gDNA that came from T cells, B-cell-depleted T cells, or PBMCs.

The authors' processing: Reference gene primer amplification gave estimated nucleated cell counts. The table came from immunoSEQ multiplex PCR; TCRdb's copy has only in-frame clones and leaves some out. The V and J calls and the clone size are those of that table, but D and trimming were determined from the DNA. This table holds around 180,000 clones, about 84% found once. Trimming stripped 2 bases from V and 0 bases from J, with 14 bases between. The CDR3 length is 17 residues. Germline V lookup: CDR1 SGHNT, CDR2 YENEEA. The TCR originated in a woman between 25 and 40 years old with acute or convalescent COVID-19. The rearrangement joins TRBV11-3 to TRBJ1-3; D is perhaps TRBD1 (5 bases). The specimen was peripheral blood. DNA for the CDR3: TGTGCCAGCAGCTTATGGGGCGACAGCGACTCTGGAAACACCATATATTTT. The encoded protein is CASSLWGDSDSGNTIYF.